This T cell receptor (beta chain) was obtained from a study of blood T cell repertoires in COVID-19. Study-level information: Donors in the United States, Italy and Spain gave samples during acute or convalescent COVID-19. PBMCs, B-cell-depleted T cells, or T cells provided the cDNA or gDNA that made up the material.

Per the original methods: From reference gene primer amplification, estimates of nucleated cell counts were derived. Some clones are missing from TCRdb's copy, which holds only in-frame ones; the method was immunoSEQ multiplex PCR. From that table come the V and J calls and clone size; the DNA was used to work out D and trimming. This table holds more than 90,000 clones, roughly four fifths found once. V trimming: 4 bases; J trimming: 1 base; junction bases outside the gene matches: 3. CDR3 length: 15 residues. Looked up from germline, CDR1 is SGHAT and CDR2 is FQNNGV. The chain recombines TRBV11-2 with TRBJ2-7, with 11 bases that match TRBD2. The TCR originated in a man aged 45-65 years with acute or convalescent COVID-19. Material for sequencing was peripheral blood. The CDR3 loop is CASSSLAGGSYEQYF. The DNA of the CDR3 is TGTGCCAGCAGCTCTCTAGCGGGAGGATCCTACGAGCAGTACTTC.